These T cell receptor beta chains were read from a single sample in a study of cytomegalovirus exposure and HLA in healthy donors. Profiling relied on immunoSEQ multiplex PCR, and the TCRdb table lists in-frame clones only, not all of them. The sample lists roughly 98,000 clones, around 68% occurring once. The sample taken for sequencing was PBMCs. These receptors all come from a man aged 45-60 years in good health and CMV-seronegative. CDR3s include the opening cysteine and the closing phenylalanine or tryptophan. Fields, in order: clone size, V gene, D gene, J gene, CDR3 DNA, CDR3 protein. D genes are given only for firm matches. A clone size is listed for some rows: how often the clone was seen (once, few, many), or a class if it is expanded.

clone_size: -; v_call: TRBV5-6; d_call: TRBD1; j_call: TRBJ2-3; cdr3_nt: TGTGCCAGCAGTCGTATCGGACAGGAGAGCACAGATACGCAGTATTTT; cdr3_aa: CASSRIGQESTDTQYF
clone_size: -; v_call: TRBV6-6; d_call: TRBD1; j_call: TRBJ1-1; cdr3_nt: TGTGCCAGCAGCCGCCGACAGGGGGGCGAGACTGAAGCTTTCTTT; cdr3_aa: CASSRRQGGETEAFF
clone_size: -; v_call: TRBV6-1; d_call: -; j_call: TRBJ2-1; cdr3_nt: TGTGCCAGCAGTGCCTCACTAGAAGGGAATGAGCAGTTCTTC; cdr3_aa: CASSASLEGNEQFF
clone_size: -; v_call: TRBV5-1; d_call: -; j_call: TRBJ1-1; cdr3_nt: TGCGCCAGCAGCTTGGCCTACGGGGGTATGGCTTTCTTT; cdr3_aa: CASSLAYGGMAFF
clone_size: -; v_call: TRBV2; d_call: -; j_call: TRBJ2-6; cdr3_nt: TGTGCCAGCAGCGTAAGGGGATCCGGGGCCAACGTCCTGACTTTC; cdr3_aa: CASSVRGSGANVLTF
clone_size: once; v_call: TRBV27; d_call: TRBD2; j_call: TRBJ2-7; cdr3_nt: TGTGCCAGCAGTAGACTAGCGCTGCACTACGAGCAGTACTTC; cdr3_aa: CASSRLALHYEQYF
clone_size: -; v_call: TRBV21-1; d_call: -; j_call: TRBJ1-4; cdr3_nt: TGTGCCAGCACCCTCTGTGGAGGCCGCGGGGAAAAACTGTTTTTT; cdr3_aa: CASTLCGGRGEKLFF
clone_size: -; v_call: TRBV27; d_call: TRBD2; j_call: TRBJ2-7; cdr3_nt: TGTGCCAGCAGGGCTCTAGCGGGAGTCTACGAGCAGTACTTC; cdr3_aa: CASRALAGVYEQYF
clone_size: -; v_call: TRBV27; d_call: -; j_call: TRBJ2-5; cdr3_nt: TGTGCCAGCAGCGCCAAGTCCCGAGAGCAGTACTTC; cdr3_aa: CASSAKSREQYF
clone_size: -; v_call: TRBV29-1; d_call: TRBD1; j_call: TRBJ2-3; cdr3_nt: TGCAGCGTTGAATCGCGGACAGGGACAATACGAGATACGCAGTATTTT; cdr3_aa: CSVESRTGTIRDTQYF
clone_size: -; v_call: TRBV30; d_call: -; j_call: TRBJ2-2; cdr3_nt: TGTGCCTGGAGTGTTTCGGCCGGGGAGCTGTTTTTT; cdr3_aa: CAWSVSAGELFF
clone_size: -; v_call: TRBV19; d_call: TRBD2; j_call: TRBJ2-3; cdr3_nt: TGTGCCAGTAGTATAGGTCCGACTAGCGGGGCCACAGATACGCAGTATTTT; cdr3_aa: CASSIGPTSGATDTQYF
clone_size: medium-sized; v_call: TRBV7-9; d_call: -; j_call: TRBJ1-6; cdr3_nt: TGTGCCAGCAGCGAAGTAGGGGTGGTGAGATCACCCCTCCACTTT; cdr3_aa: CASSEVGVVRSPLHF
clone_size: -; v_call: TRBV9; d_call: -; j_call: TRBJ1-1; cdr3_nt: TGTGCCAGCAGCGCGGGGTATGGTCCGGGCACTGAAGCTTTCTTT; cdr3_aa: CASSAGYGPGTEAFF
clone_size: once; v_call: TRBV6-6; d_call: TRBD1; j_call: TRBJ2-3; cdr3_nt: TGTGCCAGCAGTCGACAGGGGACTTGGGGAGATACGCAGTATTTT; cdr3_aa: CASSRQGTWGDTQYF
clone_size: -; v_call: TRBV9; d_call: TRBD2; j_call: TRBJ2-5; cdr3_nt: TGTGCCAGCAGCGCCCCAAAGGACGGGGGCGGGAGGGCCCTCTCGGTCTGGGAGACCCAGTACTTC; cdr3_aa: CASSAPKDGGGRALSVWETQYF
clone_size: -; v_call: TRBV28; d_call: TRBD1; j_call: TRBJ1-2; cdr3_nt: TGTGCCAGCAGTTTAGACAGGGGGATCTATGGCTACACCTTC; cdr3_aa: CASSLDRGIYGYTF
clone_size: -; v_call: TRBV19; d_call: -; j_call: TRBJ2-1; cdr3_nt: TGTGCCAGTAGTATGCCGGGCAATGAGCAGTTCTTC; cdr3_aa: CASSMPGNEQFF
clone_size: -; v_call: TRBV7-9; d_call: -; j_call: TRBJ1-1; cdr3_nt: TGTTCCAGCAGCTTAGTCGGGTTGAGGGGGACGACTGAAGCTTTCTTT; cdr3_aa: CSSSLVGLRGTTEAFF
clone_size: -; v_call: TRBV2; d_call: TRBD1; j_call: TRBJ1-5; cdr3_nt: TGTGCCAGCAGGGACCCCGGGGACAGGGGTAGCAATCAGCCCCAGCATTTT; cdr3_aa: CASRDPGDRGSNQPQHF
clone_size: -; v_call: TRBV5-8; d_call: -; j_call: TRBJ2-6; cdr3_nt: TGTGCCAGCAGCTTAGGAGTGACGTCTGGGGCCAACGTCCTGACTTTC; cdr3_aa: CASSLGVTSGANVLTF
clone_size: -; v_call: TRBV5-1; d_call: -; j_call: TRBJ2-1; cdr3_nt: TGCGCCAGTATGGAGGAGTACAATGAGCAGTTCTTC; cdr3_aa: CASMEEYNEQFF
clone_size: -; v_call: TRBV18; d_call: -; j_call: TRBJ2-3; cdr3_nt: TGTGCCAGCTCAAGCCTGAGCGGACCACAAGATACGCAGTATTTT; cdr3_aa: CASSSLSGPQDTQYF
clone_size: -; v_call: TRBV29-1; d_call: TRBD1; j_call: TRBJ2-1; cdr3_nt: TGCAGCGCTCGAACAGGGGGGAATGAGCGGTTCTTC; cdr3_aa: CSARTGGNERFF
clone_size: -; v_call: TRBV4-2; d_call: -; j_call: TRBJ2-4; cdr3_nt: TGTGCCAGCAGCCAAGGAGCGGCTACCAAAAACATTCAGTACTTC; cdr3_aa: CASSQGAATKNIQYF
clone_size: -; v_call: TRBV30; d_call: -; j_call: TRBJ1-4; cdr3_nt: TGTGCCTGGAGTGTAACCAGGACAGTTAATGAAAAACTGTTTTTT; cdr3_aa: CAWSVTRTVNEKLFF
clone_size: few; v_call: TRBV6-4; d_call: TRBD2; j_call: TRBJ2-3; cdr3_nt: TGTGCCAGCAGTGAACTAGCGGGGGGATCAGATACGCAGTATTTT; cdr3_aa: CASSELAGGSDTQYF
clone_size: -; v_call: TRBV6-4; d_call: TRBD1; j_call: TRBJ2-1; cdr3_nt: TGTGCCAGCAGTCGGGACAGGGGGGGATACAATGAGCAGTTCTTC; cdr3_aa: CASSRDRGGYNEQFF